This T cell receptor beta chain was identified during a study of cytomegalovirus exposure and HLA in healthy donors. Overall study findings and caveats: Generally TCR sequences proved uncommon, though certain public TCRs appeared in numerous donors. Sequencing probably produced one cluster of sequence variants that were highly shared. A later analysis appeared to link common viral pathogens to several of the most significant clusters.

Healthy people donating bone marrow made up the donors. The CDR3 covers 15 residues. The V gene end was trimmed by 1 base and the J gene end by 11 bases; junction bases not matched to a gene: 6. Germline V gene data show CDR1 as MGHRA and CDR2 as YSYEKL. Comment on this clone: As yet, its antigen is unknown.

The PCR made use of 60 Vbeta and 13 Jbeta primers. Using immunoSEQ multiplex PCR, the repertoire was profiled, and TCRdb retains in-frame clones only, with some absent. Here the sample spans fewer than 100,000 clones, 6.5% to 8% being singletons. V gene TRBV4-1 combines with J gene TRBJ2-1; 12 bases map to TRBD2. The receptor comes from a man between 45 and 60 years old in good health and CMV-seronegative. Sequencing input: PBMCs. This CDR3 reads CASSQVTSGRSQQFF. The CDR3 DNA sequence: TGCGCCAGCAGCCAAGTTACTAGCGGGAGGTCCCAGCAGTTCTTC.